These T cell receptor beta chains were read from a single sample in a study of blood T cell repertoires in COVID-19. The data were produced by immunoSEQ multiplex PCR, yet TCRdb's version contains in-frame clones alone and is incomplete. The sample consists of 140,000 to 150,000 clones, roughly 90% of them appearing once. Source material: peripheral blood. These receptors originate from a human donor in a cohort sampled during active COVID-19. Both conserved end residues are part of each CDR3. A D gene is named only where the DNA matches it firmly. Part of the rows lack a size; the others show once, few, many or a class for expanded clones.

>TRBV18|.|TRBJ2-1|TRBD2
TGTGCCAGCTCACCACGTCTGGTAGCGGGAGCATGGTACAATGAGCAGTTCTTC
CASSPRLVAGAWYNEQFF
>TRBV5-1|.|TRBJ2-5|TRBD2
TGCGCCAGCCGACTGGGACTAGCGGGGGGACAAGAGACCCAGTACTTC
CASRLGLAGGQETQYF
>TRBV4-2|.|TRBJ1-4|.
TGTGCCAGCAGCCTCGGAGGGGATGCAACTAATGAAAAACTGTTTTTT
CASSLGGDATNEKLFF
>TRBV6-4|.|TRBJ2-1|TRBD2
TGTGCCAGCAGTGCGAGCGGGAGGGAGCAGTTCTTC
CASSASGREQFF
>TRBV2|once|TRBJ2-1|.
TGTGCCAGCAGTGATGCGGGGTTCGCCTACAATGAGCAGTTCTTC
CASSDAGFAYNEQFF
>TRBV6-2/TRBV6-3|.|TRBJ1-5|.
TGTGCCAGCAGTTACTTGAGAGATAGCAATCAGCCCCAGCATTTT
CASSYLRDSNQPQHF
>TRBV28|once|TRBJ2-7|TRBD1
TGTGCCAGCAGCCCCGGGGGGGGGACAGGGGTGTTTGAGCAGTACTTC
CASSPGGGTGVFEQYF
>TRBV27|.|TRBJ2-2|.
TGTGCCAGCAGTCGAAGACTAGACAGCACCGGGGAGCTGTTTTTT
CASSRRLDSTGELFF
>TRBV15|.|TRBJ2-7|TRBD1
TGTGCCACCAGCGAGGCCGGGACAGGGGACTACGAGCAGTACTTC
CATSEAGTGDYEQYF
>TRBV18|.|TRBJ1-1|TRBD1
TGTGCCAGCTCACTTAAGAAGGTAAAGGACAGGAGCTTGAACACTGAAGCTTTCTTT
CASSLKKVKDRSLNTEAFF
>TRBV30|.|TRBJ2-1|.
TGTGCCTGGACGGACATCCCAACCTTCAATGAGCAGTTCTTC
CAWTDIPTFNEQFF
>TRBV4-3|.|TRBJ2-1|.
TGCGCCAGCAGCCAACAAGCGGGTGTGGGTTACAATGAGCAGTTCTTC
CASSQQAGVGYNEQFF
>TRBV25-1|.|TRBJ2-1|.
TGTGCCAGCAGTGAATCGGCAGGGTTAAGCGATGAGCAGTTCTTC
CASSESAGLSDEQFF
>TRBV6-5|.|TRBJ1-1|TRBD1
TGTGCCAGCAGTTACGGTGACAGGGCGGGGGCTTTCTTT
CASSYGDRAGAFF
>TRBV4-3|.|TRBJ1-3|TRBD1
TGCGCCAGCAGCCTGGACAGGGCTGGAAACACCATATATTTT
CASSLDRAGNTIYF
>TRBV7-8|.|TRBJ2-5|TRBD2
TGTGCCAGCAGCTTAGAAGCGGGGGGGCAGAAGACCCAGTACTTC
CASSLEAGGQKTQYF
>TRBV19|.|TRBJ2-5|.
TGTGCCAGTAGAACCGCCCAGACAGGCACGGAGACCCAGTACTTC
CASRTAQTGTETQYF
>TRBV7-2|.|TRBJ2-7|.
TGTGCCAGCAGCGAACTAGAACATAACTACGAGCAGTACTTC
CASSELEHNYEQYF
>TRBV7-9|.|TRBJ1-1|.
TGTGCCAGCAGCTTCCCCCCAGGGAACACTGAAGCTTTCTTT
CASSFPPGNTEAFF